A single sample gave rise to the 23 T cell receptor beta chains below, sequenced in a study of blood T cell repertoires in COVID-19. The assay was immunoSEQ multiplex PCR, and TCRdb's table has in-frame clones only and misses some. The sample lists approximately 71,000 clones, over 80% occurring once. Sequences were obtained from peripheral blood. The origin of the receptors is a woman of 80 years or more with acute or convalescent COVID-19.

The CDR3 reads CASSLSPTSGSHEQYF. The CDR3 nucleotides are TGTGCCAGCAGTTTATCCCCGACTAGCGGGAGCCACGAGCAGTACTTC. The chain has TRBV27 and TRBJ2-7; TRBD2 aligns across 12 bases. The CDR3 consists of 16 residues. The germline V gene encodes CDR1 MNHEY and CDR2 SMNVEV (reference sequence). Germline trimming cut 0 bases from V and 5 bases from J; bases unmatched to any gene: 5.

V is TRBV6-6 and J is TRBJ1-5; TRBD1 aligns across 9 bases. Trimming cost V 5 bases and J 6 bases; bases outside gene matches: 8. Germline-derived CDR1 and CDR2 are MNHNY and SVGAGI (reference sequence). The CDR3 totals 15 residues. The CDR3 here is CASSQPGQGSQPQHF. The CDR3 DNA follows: TGTGCCAGCAGTCAACCGGGACAGGGAAGTCAGCCCCAGCATTTT.

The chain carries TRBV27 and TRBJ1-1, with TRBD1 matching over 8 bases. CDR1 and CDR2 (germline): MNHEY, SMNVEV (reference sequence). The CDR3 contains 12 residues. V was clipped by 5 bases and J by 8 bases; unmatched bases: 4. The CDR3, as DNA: TGTGCCAGCAGTCATAGGACAGGGGAAGCTTTCTTT. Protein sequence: CASSHRTGEAFF.

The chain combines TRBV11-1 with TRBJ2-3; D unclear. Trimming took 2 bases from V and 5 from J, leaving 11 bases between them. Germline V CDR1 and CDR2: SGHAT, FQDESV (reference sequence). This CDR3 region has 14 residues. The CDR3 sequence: CASSLSRSRDTQYF. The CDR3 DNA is TGTGCCAGCAGCTTATCTCGTTCGCGAGATACGCAGTATTTT.

CDR3 in DNA: TGTGCCAGCAGCGTAGGGGGACAGATAGTAGATGAAAAACTGTTTTTT. Translating gives CASSVGGQIVDEKLFF. The chain is built from TRBV9 and TRBJ1-4; 7 bases are a match to TRBD1. Germline CDR1 reads SGDLS; CDR2 reads YYNGEE. This CDR3 is built from 16 residues. The V segment lost 0 bases and the J segment 6 bases; nucleotides outside the gene matches: 8.

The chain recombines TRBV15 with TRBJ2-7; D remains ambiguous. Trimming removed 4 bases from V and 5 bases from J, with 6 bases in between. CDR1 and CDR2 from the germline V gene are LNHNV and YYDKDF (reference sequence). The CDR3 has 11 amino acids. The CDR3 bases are TGTGCCACCAGCAATAGTAACGAGCAGTACTTC. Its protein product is CATSNSNEQYF. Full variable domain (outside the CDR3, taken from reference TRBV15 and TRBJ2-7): DAMVIQNPRYQVTQFGKPVTLSCSQTLNHNVMYWYQQKSSQAPKLLFHYYDKDFNNEADTPDNFQSRRPNTSFCFLDIRSPGLGDTAMYLCATSNSNEQYFGPGTRLTVT.

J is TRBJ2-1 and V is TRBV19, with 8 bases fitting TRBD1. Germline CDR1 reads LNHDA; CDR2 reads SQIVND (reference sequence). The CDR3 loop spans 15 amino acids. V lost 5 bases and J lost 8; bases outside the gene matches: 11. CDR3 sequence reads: CASSPRQGLADEQFF. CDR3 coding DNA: TGTGCCAGTAGTCCCCGACAGGGGTTGGCCGATGAGCAGTTCTTC.

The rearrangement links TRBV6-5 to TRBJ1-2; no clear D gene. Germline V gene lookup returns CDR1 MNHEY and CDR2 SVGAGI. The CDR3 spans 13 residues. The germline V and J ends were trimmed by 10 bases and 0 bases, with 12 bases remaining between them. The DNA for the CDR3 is TGTGCCACCTCTTTTGTCCCTAACTATGGCTACACCTTC. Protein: CATSFVPNYGYTF.

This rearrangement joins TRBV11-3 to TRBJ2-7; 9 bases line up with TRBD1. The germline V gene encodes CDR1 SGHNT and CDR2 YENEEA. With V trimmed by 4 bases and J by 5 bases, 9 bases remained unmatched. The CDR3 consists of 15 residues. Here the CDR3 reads CASSYTGQGGNEQYF. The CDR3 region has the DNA TGTGCCAGCAGCTACACGGGACAGGGAGGCAACGAGCAGTACTTC.

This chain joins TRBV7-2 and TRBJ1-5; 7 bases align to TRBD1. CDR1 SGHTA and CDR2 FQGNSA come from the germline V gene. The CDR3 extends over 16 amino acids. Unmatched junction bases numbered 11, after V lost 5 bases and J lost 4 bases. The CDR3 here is CASSTITGTANQPQHF. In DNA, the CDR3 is TGTGCCAGCAGCACGATAACCGGGACAGCTAATCAGCCCCAGCATTTT.

The CDR3 loop is CTSSQDTSINEQFF. The CDR3 bases are TGCACCAGCAGCCAAGATACTAGCATCAATGAGCAGTTCTTC. V gene TRBV1 combines with J gene TRBJ2-1; the listed D gene, TRBD2, was not tested against the DNA. TRBV1 is shown as a pseudogene. The CDR3 has 14 residues.

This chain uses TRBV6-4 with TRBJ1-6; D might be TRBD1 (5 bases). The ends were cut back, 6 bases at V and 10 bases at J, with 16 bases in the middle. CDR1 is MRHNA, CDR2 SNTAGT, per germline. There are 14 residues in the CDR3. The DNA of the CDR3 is TGTGCCAGCAGCGTACAGGCAAAGAACTCACCCCTCCACTTT. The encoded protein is CASSVQAKNSPLHF.

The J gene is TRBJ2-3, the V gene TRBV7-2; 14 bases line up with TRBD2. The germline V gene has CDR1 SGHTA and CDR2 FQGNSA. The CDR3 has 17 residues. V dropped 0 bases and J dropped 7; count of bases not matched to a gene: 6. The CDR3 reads CASSLAGTSGSVNTQYF. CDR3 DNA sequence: TGTGCCAGCAGCTTAGCCGGGACTAGCGGGAGCGTAAATACGCAGTATTTT.

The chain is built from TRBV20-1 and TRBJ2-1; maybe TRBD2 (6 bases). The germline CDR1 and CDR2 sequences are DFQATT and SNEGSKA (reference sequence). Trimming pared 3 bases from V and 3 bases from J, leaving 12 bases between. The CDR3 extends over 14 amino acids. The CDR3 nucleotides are TGCAGTGCTAGTAAGGGCGGGAACTACAATGAGCAGTTCTTC. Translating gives CSASKGGNYNEQFF.

The CDR3 sequence: CASSTGASSGNTIYF. The CDR3 bases are TGTGCCAGCAGTACAGGGGCCAGCTCTGGAAACACCATATATTTT. The genes are TRBV6-5 and TRBJ1-3; TRBD1 matches at 7 bases. The length of the CDR3 is 15 residues. The V gene end was trimmed by 5 bases and the J gene end by 0 bases; junction bases not matched to a gene: 4. Germline CDR1 is MNHEY and CDR2 is SVGAGI.

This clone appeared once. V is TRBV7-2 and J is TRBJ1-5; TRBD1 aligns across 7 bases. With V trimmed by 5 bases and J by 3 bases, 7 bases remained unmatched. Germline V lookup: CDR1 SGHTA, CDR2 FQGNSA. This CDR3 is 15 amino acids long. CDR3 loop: CASSPFGTDNQPQHF. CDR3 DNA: TGTGCCAGCAGCCCCTTCGGGACAGACAATCAGCCCCAGCATTTT.

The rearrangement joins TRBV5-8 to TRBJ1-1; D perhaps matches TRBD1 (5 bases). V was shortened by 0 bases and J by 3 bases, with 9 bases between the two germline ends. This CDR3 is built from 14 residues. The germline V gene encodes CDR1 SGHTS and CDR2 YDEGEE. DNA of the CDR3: TGTGCCAGCAGCTTGGAGGTCAGGGACACTGAAGCTTTCTTT. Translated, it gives CASSLEVRDTEAFF.

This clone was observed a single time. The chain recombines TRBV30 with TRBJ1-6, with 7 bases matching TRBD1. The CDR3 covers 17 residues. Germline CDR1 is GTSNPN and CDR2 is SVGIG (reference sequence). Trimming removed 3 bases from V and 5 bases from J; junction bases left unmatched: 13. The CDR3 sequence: CAWSSPRQGGHNSPLHF. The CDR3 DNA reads TGTGCCTGGAGCAGCCCCCGACAGGGTGGACATAATTCACCCCTCCACTTT.

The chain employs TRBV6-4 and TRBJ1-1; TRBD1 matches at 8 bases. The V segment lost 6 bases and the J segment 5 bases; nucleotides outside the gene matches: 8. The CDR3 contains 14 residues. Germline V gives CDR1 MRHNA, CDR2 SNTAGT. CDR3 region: CASSVDRAGTEAFF. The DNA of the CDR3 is TGTGCCAGCAGCGTGGACAGGGCGGGTACTGAAGCTTTCTTT.

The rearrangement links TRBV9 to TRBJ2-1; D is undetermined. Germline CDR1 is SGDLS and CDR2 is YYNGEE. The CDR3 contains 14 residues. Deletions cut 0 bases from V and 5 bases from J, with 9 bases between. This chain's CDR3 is CASSVGPFDNEQFF. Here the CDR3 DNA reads TGTGCCAGCAGCGTAGGGCCGTTTGACAATGAGCAGTTCTTC. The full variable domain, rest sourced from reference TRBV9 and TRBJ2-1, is DSGVTQTPKHLITATGQRVTLRCSPRSGDLSVYWYQQSLDQGLQFLIQYYNGEERAKGNILERFSAQQFPDLHSELNLSSLELGDSALYFCASSVGPFDNEQFFGPGTRLTVL.

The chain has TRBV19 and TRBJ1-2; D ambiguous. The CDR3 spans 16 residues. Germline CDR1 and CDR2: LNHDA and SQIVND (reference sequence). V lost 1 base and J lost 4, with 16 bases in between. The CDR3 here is CASSIVMIPAAYGYTF. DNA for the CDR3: TGTGCCAGTAGTATAGTTATGATCCCCGCGGCCTATGGCTACACCTTC.

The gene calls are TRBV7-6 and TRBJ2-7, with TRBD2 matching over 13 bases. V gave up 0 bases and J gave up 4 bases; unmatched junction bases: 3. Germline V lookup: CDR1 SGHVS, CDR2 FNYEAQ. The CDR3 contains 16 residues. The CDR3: CASSLATSGRAYEQYF. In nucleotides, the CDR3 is TGTGCCAGCAGCTTAGCCACTAGCGGGAGGGCTTACGAGCAGTACTTC.

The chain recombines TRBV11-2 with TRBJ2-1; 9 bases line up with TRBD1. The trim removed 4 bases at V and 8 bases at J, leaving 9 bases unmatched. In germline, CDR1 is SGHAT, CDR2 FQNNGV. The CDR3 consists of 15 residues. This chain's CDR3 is CASSSRGQGRYEQFF. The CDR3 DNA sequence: TGTGCCAGCAGCTCGCGAGGACAGGGGAGATATGAGCAGTTCTTC.